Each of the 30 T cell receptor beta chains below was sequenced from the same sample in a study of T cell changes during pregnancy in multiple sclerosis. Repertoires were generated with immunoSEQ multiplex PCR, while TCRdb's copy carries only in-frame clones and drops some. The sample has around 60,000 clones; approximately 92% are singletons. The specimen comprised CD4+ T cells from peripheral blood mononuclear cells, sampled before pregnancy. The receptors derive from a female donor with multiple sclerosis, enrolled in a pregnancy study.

The CDR3 nucleotides are TGCGCCAGCAGCTCACGGCGACAGGGTGCCCTCCAATCTGGGGCCAACGTCCTGACTTTC. Residues: CASSSRRQGALQSGANVLTF. The J gene is TRBJ2-6, the V gene TRBV5-1; 7 bases agree with TRBD1. Germline V gene lookup returns CDR1 SGHRS and CDR2 YFSETQ. This CDR3 comprises 20 residues. The ends lost 3 bases at V and 1 base at J; junction bases unmatched: 16.

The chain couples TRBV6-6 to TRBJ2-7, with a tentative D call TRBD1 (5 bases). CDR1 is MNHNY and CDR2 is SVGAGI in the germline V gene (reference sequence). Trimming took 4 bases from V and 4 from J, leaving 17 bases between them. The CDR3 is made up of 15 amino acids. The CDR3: CASSSSGQGGYEQYF. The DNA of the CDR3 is TGTGCCAGCAGTTCTTCAGGGCAGGGTGGTTACGAGCAGTACTTC.

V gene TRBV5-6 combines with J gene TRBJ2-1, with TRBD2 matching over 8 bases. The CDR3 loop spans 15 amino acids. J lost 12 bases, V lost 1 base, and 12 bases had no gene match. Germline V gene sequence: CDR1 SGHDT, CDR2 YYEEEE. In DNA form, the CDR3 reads TGTGCCAGCAGCTTGATGGGACTAGAGGGGCTCCGGCAGTTCTTC. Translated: CASSLMGLEGLRQFF. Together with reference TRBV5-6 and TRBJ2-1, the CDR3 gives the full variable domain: DAGVTQSPTHLIKTRGQQVTLRCSPKSGHDTVSWYQQALGQGPQFIFQYYEEEERQRGNFPDRFSGHQFPNYSSELNVNALLLGDSALYLCASSLMGLEGLRQFFGPGTRLTVL.

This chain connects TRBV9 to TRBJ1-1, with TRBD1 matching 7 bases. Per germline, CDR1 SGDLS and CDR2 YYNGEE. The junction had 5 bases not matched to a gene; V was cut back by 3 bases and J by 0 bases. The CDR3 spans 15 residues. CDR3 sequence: CASSELQGLNTEAFF. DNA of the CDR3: TGTGCCAGCAGCGAATTACAGGGGTTGAACACTGAAGCTTTCTTT.

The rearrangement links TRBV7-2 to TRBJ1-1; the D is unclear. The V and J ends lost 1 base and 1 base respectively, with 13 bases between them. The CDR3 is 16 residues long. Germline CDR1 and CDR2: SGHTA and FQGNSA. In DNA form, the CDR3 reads TGTGCCAGCAGCTTAGGGAGGCGAAACCCGAACACTGAAGCTTTCTTT. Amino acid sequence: CASSLGRRNPNTEAFF.

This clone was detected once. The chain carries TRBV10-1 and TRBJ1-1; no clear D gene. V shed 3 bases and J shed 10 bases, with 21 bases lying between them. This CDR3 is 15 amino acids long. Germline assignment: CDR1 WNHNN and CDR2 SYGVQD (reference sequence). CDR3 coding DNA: TGCGCCAGCAGTGATAACAGCTGGAGTGGGCGGGGAGCTTTCTTT. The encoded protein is CASSDNSWSGRGAFF.

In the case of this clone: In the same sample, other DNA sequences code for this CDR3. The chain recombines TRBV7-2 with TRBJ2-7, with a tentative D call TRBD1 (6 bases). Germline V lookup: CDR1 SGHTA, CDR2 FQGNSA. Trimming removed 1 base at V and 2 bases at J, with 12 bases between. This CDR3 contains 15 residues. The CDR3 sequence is CASSLGQVAPYEQYF. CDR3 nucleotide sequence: TGTGCCAGCAGCTTAGGACAGGTTGCCCCCTACGAGCAGTACTTC.

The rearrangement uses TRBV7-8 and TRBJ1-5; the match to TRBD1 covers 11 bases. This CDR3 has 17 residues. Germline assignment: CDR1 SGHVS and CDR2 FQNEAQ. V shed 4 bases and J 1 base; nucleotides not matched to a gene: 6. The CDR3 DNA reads TGTGCCAGCAGCTCGGGGGGGACAGGGGGAAGCAATCAGCCCCAGCATTTT. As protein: CASSSGGTGGSNQPQHF.

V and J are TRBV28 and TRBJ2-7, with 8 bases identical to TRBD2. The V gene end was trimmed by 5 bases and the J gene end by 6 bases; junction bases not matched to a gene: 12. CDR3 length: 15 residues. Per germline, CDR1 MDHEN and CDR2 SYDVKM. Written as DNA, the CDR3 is TGTGCCAGCAGTCCGACAGCGGGAGTATTAGCCGAGCAGTACTTC. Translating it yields CASSPTAGVLAEQYF.

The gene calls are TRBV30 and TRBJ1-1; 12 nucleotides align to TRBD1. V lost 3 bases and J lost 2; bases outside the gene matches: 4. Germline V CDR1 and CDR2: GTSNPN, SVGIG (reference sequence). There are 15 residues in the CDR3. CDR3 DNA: TGTGCCTGGAGGGGACAGGGGGCCATCAACACTGAAGCTTTCTTT. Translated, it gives CAWRGQGAINTEAFF. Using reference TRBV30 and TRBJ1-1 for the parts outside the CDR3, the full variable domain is SQTIHQWPATLVQPVGSPLSLECTVEGTSNPNLYWYRQAAGRGLQLLFYSVGIGQISSEVPQNLSASRPQDRQFILSSKKLLLSDSGFYLCAWRGQGAINTEAFFGQGTRLTVV.

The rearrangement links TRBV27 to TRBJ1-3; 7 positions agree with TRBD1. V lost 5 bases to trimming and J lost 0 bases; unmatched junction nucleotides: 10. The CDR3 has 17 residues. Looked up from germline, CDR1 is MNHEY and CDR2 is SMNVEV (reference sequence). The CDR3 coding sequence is TGTGCCAGCAGTCATACGGGACAGCCAAACTCTGGAAACACCATATATTTT. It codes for CASSHTGQPNSGNTIYF.

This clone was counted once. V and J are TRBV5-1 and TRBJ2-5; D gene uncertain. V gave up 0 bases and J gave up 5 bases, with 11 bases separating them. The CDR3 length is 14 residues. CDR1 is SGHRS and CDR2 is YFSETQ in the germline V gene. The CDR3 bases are TGCGCCAGCAGCTTGGCCGTAAGCTCGGAGACCCAGTACTTC. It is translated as CASSLAVSSETQYF.

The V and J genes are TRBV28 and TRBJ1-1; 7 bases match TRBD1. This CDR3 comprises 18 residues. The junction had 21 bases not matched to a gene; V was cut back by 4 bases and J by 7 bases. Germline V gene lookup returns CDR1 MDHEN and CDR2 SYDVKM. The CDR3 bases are TGTGCCAGCAGTTCGCCCGGTAAGACAGGGAGTATAAGAATTGAAGCTTTCTTT. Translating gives CASSSPGKTGSIRIEAFF.

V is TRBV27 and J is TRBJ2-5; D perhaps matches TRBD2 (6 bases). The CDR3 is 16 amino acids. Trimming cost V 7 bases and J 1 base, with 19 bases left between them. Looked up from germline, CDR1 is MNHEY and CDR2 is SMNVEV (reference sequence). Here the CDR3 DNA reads TGTGCCAGCAAGGTGGCGGGACGAACATTCCAAGAGACCCAGTACTTC. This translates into CASKVAGRTFQETQYF.

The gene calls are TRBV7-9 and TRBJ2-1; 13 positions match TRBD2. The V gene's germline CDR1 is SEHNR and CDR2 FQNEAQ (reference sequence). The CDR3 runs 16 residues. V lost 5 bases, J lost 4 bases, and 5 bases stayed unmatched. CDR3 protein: CASSEPGLAGYNEQFF. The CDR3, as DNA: TGTGCCAGCAGCGAGCCGGGACTAGCGGGGTACAATGAGCAGTTCTTC.

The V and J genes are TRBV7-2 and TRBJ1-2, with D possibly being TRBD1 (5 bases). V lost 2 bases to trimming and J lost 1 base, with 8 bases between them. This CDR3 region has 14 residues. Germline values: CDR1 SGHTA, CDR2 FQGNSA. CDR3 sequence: CASSLSQVNYGYTF. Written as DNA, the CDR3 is TGTGCCAGCAGCTTATCACAGGTTAACTATGGCTACACCTTC.

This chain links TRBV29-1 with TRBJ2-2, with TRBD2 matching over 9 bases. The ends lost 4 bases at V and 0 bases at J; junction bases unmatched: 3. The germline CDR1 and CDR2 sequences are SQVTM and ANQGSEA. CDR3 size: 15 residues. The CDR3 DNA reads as TGCAGCGTTGTTGTAGCGGGAGCGAACACCGGGGAGCTGTTTTTT. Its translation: CSVVVAGANTGELFF.

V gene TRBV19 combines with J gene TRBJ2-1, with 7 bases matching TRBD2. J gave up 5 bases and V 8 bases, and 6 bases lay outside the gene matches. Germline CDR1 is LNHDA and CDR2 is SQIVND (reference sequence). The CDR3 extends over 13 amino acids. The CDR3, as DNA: TGTGCCAGTCGGACGGGAGGCAACAATGAGCAGTTCTTC. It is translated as CASRTGGNNEQFF.

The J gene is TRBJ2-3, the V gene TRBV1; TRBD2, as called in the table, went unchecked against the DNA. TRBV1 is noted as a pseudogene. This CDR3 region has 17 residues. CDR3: CTSSQDETSGPTDTQYF. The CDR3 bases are TGCACCAGCAGCCAAGACGAAACTAGCGGACCCACAGATACGCAGTATTTT.

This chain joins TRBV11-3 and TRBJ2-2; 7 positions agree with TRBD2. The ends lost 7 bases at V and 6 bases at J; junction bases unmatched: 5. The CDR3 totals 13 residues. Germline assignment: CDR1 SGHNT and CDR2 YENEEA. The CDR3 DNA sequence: TGTGCCAGCAAAGTGGGAGGGTCCGGGGAGCTGTTTTTT. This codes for CASKVGGSGELFF.

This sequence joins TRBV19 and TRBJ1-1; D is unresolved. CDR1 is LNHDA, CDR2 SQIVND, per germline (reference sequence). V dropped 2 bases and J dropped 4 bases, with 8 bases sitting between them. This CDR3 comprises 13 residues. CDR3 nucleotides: TGTGCCAGTAGTATATTGGGCCCCACTGAAGCTTTCTTT. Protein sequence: CASSILGPTEAFF.

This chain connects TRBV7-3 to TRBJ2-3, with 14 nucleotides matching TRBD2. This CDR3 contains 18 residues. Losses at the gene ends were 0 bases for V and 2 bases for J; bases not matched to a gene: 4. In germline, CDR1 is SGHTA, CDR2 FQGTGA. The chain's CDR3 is CASSLTPGLAGDTDTQYF. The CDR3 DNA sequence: TGTGCCAGCAGCTTAACGCCGGGACTAGCGGGAGACACAGATACGCAGTATTTT.

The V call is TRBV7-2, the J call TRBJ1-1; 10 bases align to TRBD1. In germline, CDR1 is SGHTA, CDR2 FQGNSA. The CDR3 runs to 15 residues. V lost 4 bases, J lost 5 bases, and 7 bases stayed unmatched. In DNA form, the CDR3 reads TGTGCCAGCAGCTACCAGGGACAGGGGACAACTGAAGCTTTCTTT. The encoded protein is CASSYQGQGTTEAFF. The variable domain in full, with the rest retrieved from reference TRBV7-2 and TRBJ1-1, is GAGVSQSPSNKVTEKGKDVELRCDPISGHTALYWYRQSLGQGLEFLIYFQGNSAPDKSGLPSDRFSAERTGGSVSTLTIQRTQQEDSAVYLCASSYQGQGTTEAFFGQGTRLTVV.

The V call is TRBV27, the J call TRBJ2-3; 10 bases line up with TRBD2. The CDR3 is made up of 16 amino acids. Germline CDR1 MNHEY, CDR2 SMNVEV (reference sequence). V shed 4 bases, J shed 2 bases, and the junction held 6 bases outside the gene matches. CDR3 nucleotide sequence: TGTGCCAGCAGTTCGTTAGCGGGGGGTTACACAGATACGCAGTATTTT. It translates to CASSSLAGGYTDTQYF.

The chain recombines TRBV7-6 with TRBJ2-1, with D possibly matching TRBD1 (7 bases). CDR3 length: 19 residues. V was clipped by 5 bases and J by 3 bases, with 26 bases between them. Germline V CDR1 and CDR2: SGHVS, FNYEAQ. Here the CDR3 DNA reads TGTGCCAGCAGCCGAACCGCGCCGCCAGGGGGGCGCCTCTACAATGAGCAGTTCTTC. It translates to CASSRTAPPGGRLYNEQFF.

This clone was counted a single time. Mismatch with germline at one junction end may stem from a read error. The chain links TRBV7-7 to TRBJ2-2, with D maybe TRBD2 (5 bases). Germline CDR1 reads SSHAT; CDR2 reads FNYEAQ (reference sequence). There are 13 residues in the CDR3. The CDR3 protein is CASSLVGGGELFF. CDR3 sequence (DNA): TGTGCTAGCAGCTTAGTCGGAGGCGGGGAGCTGTTTTTT. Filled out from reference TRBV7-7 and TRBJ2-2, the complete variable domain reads GAGVSQSPRYKVTKRGQDVTLRCDPISSHATLYWYQQALGQGPEFLTYFNYEAQPDKSGLPSDRFSAERPEGSISTLTIQRTEQRDSAMYRCASSLVGGGELFFGEGSRLTVL.

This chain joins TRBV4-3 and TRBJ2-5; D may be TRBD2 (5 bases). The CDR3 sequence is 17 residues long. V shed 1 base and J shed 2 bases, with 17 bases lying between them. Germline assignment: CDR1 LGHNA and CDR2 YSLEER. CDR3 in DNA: TGCGCCAGCAGCCAAGGGACTTCGGGGAGCCTGCAAGAGACCCAGTACTTC. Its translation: CASSQGTSGSLQETQYF.

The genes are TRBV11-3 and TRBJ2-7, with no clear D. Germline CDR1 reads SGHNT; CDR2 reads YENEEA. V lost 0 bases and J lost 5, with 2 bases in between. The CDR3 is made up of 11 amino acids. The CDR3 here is CASSLDNEQYF. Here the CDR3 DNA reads TGTGCCAGCAGCTTAGACAACGAGCAGTACTTC.

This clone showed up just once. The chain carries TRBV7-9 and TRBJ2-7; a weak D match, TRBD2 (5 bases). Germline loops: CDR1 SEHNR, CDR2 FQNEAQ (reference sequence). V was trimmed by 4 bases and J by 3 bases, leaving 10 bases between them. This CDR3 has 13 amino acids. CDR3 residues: CASSSGVYYEQYF. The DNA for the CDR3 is TGTGCCAGCAGCTCCGGGGTTTACTACGAGCAGTACTTC.

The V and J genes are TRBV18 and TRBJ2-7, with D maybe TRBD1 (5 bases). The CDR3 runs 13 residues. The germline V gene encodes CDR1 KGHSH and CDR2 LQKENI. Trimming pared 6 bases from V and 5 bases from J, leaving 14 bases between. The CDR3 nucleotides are TGTGCCAGCTCTATCGACAGTACCAACGAGCAGTACTTC. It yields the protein CASSIDSTNEQYF.